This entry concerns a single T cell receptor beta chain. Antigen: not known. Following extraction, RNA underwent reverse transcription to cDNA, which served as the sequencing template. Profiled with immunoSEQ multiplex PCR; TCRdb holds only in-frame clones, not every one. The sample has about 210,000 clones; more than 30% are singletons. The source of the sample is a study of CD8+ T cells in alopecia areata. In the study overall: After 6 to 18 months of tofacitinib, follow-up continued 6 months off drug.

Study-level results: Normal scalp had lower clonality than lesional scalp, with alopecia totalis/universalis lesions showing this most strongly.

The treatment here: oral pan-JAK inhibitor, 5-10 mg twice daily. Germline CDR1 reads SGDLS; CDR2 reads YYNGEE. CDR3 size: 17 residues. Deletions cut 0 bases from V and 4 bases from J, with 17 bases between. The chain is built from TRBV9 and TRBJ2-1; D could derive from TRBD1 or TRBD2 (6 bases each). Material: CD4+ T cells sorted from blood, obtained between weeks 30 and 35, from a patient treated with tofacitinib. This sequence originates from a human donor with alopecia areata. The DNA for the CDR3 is TGTGCCAGCAGCGTAGATTGGGGGGCGACGACTTACAATGAGCAGTTCTTC. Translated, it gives CASSVDWGATTYNEQFF.